This TCR beta chain was sequenced for a study of a mutant IDH1 vaccine in newly diagnosed glioma. At the level of the study: Patients under treatment included approximately 60% males and approximately 38% females and had a mean age of about 37 years. The earlier regimen, radiotherapy, temozolomide, or both, was most often both.

Only in-frame clones appear in the TCRdb table, and some are missing; sequencing was by immunoSEQ multiplex PCR. The table lists 45,000 to 65,000 clones, about three quarters of them singletons. Note on this clone: As yet, its antigen is unknown.

The time point denotes: week 23, last vaccination. Each dose of the vaccine consisted of 300 ug of mutant IDH1 20-mer peptide, with topical imiquimod. CDR3 length equals 16 residues. V lost 5 bases and J lost 10, with 21 bases in between. Germline loops: CDR1 LNHNV, CDR2 YYDKDF (reference sequence). The chain carries TRBV15 and TRBJ1-6; weak D call: TRBD1 (6 bases). This clonotype was obtained from a woman in her thirties or forties with glioma. Some clones in this sample may be carry-over from other donors' samples. The material sequenced was PBMCs, taken from a glioma patient whose treatment included an IDH1 peptide vaccine. In DNA form, the CDR3 reads TGTGCCACCAGCGGTAGCATAGGACAGTCATCGTCACCCCTCCACTTT. Amino acids: CATSGSIGQSSSPLHF. The entire variable domain, with the rest obtained from reference TRBV15 and TRBJ1-6, is as follows: DAMVIQNPRYQVTQFGKPVTLSCSQTLNHNVMYWYQQKSSQAPKLLFHYYDKDFNNEADTPDNFQSRRPNTSFCFLDIRSPGLGDTAMYLCATSGSIGQSSSPLHFGNGTRLTVT.